A selection of T cell receptor beta chains follows, all from one sample in a study of blood T cell repertoires in COVID-19. Sequenced by immunoSEQ multiplex PCR; TCRdb stores in-frame clones only, minus some. Counted here are around 180,000 clones, approximately 84% occurring once; the ten biggest clones make up around 7%. Sequenced material: peripheral blood. Receptors were obtained from a human donor in a cohort sampled during active COVID-19. CDR3s include the opening cysteine and the closing phenylalanine or tryptophan. A D gene is named only where the DNA matches it firmly. Size tells how often a clone was seen (once, few, many) or the class of an expanded clone, and some rows leave it out.

D gene	V gene	J gene	clone size	CDR3 protein	CDR3 DNA
TRBD1	TRBV6-5	TRBJ2-1	.	CASRGQEDNEQFF	TGTGCCAGCAGGGGACAGGAGGACAATGAGCAGTTCTTC
.	TRBV6-2/TRBV6-3	TRBJ1-5	.	CASSHGLGQPQHF	TGTGCCAGCAGCCACGGCCTAGGCCAGCCCCAGCATTTT
.	TRBV7-3	TRBJ2-3	once	CASSWRGADTQYF	TGTGCCAGCAGCTGGCGGGGTGCGGATACGCAGTATTTT
.	TRBV5-1	TRBJ2-7	once	CASSLDMGGYEQYF	TGCGCCAGCAGCTTGGATATGGGGGGCTACGAGCAGTACTTC
TRBD1	TRBV5-6	TRBJ1-5	.	CASSPGTGNQPQHF	TGTGCCAGCAGCCCCGGGACAGGCAATCAGCCCCAGCATTTT
TRBD2	TRBV5-1	TRBJ2-3	.	CASSPGTSAHTDTQYF	TGCGCCAGCAGCCCCGGGACTAGCGCGCACACAGATACGCAGTATTTT
.	TRBV7-9	TRBJ2-2	.	CASSRAYTRQTGELFF	TGTGCCAGCAGCAGGGCTTATACCCGACAGACCGGGGAGCTGTTTTTT
.	TRBV5-6	TRBJ2-7	.	CASSSSSSYEQYF	TGTGCCAGCAGCTCGAGTAGCTCCTACGAGCAGTACTTC
TRBD2	TRBV2	TRBJ2-1	many	CASSPLAGGLNEQFF	TGTGCCAGCAGCCCCCTAGCGGGGGGCCTCAATGAGCAGTTCTTC
.	TRBV9	TRBJ2-2	.	CASSVGNRVAGELFF	TGTGCCAGCAGCGTAGGGAACAGGGTGGCCGGGGAGCTGTTTTTT
TRBD1	TRBV9	TRBJ1-1	once	CASSPGQGYTEAFF	TGTGCCAGCAGCCCCGGACAGGGATACACTGAAGCTTTCTTT
.	TRBV14	TRBJ2-7	.	CASSQGQGGSYEQYF	TGTGCCAGCAGCCAAGGGCAGGGAGGCTCCTACGAGCAGTACTTC
.	TRBV25-1	TRBJ2-1	.	CASSGLNEQFF	TGTGCCAGCAGTGGACTAAATGAGCAGTTCTTC
.	TRBV5-1	TRBJ1-1	.	CASSLDLGNTEAFF	TGCGCCAGCAGCTTGGATCTCGGGAACACTGAAGCTTTCTTT
TRBD1	TRBV13	TRBJ2-7	few	CASSRQGASYEQYF	TGTGCCAGCAGCCGACAGGGAGCCTCCTACGAGCAGTACTTC
.	TRBV18	TRBJ1-3	.	CASSPYRALDSGNTIYF	TGTGCCAGCTCACCTTACAGGGCCCTGGACTCTGGAAACACCATATATTTT
.	TRBV2	TRBJ2-6	.	CASSDWTLTSGANVLTF	TGTGCCAGCAGTGATTGGACACTCACCTCTGGGGCCAACGTCCTGACTTTC
.	TRBV4-2	TRBJ2-5	.	CASTNPGDQETQYF	TGTGCCAGCACCAATCCAGGCGATCAAGAGACCCAGTACTTC
TRBD1	TRBV6-5	TRBJ2-1	once	CASRTGAGFNEQFF	TGTGCCAGCAGAACAGGGGCTGGATTTAATGAGCAGTTCTTC
TRBD1	TRBV18	TRBJ1-2	.	CASSRDRVGINGGYTF	TGTGCCAGCTCCCGGGACAGGGTCGGCATCAACGGTGGCTACACCTTC
.	TRBV5-1	TRBJ1-2	.	CASSYAGQAAYTF	TGCGCCAGCAGCTATGCGGGGCAAGCCGCCTACACCTTC
.	TRBV4-1	TRBJ1-1	.	CASSQGTGLATEAFF	TGCGCCAGCAGCCAAGGCACAGGGTTGGCCACTGAAGCTTTCTTT
TRBD2	TRBV5-1	TRBJ2-7	.	CASSSGGLGTSGGNYEQYF	TGCGCCAGCAGCTCCGGAGGCCTAGGGACTAGCGGGGGAAATTACGAGCAGTACTTC
.	TRBV5-6	TRBJ2-7	.	CASSLGGHEQYF	TGTGCCAGCAGCTTGGGAGGCCACGAGCAGTACTTC
TRBD2	TRBV11-2	TRBJ2-5	.	CASSLGTSLAGGPQYF	TGTGCCAGCAGCTTAGGAACCTCTCTAGCGGGGGGGCCCCAGTACTTC
TRBD1	TRBV4-1	TRBJ1-5	.	CASSPSLIQGDQPQHF	TGCGCCAGCAGCCCCTCACTGATACAGGGGGATCAGCCCCAGCATTTT
TRBD2	TRBV5-4	TRBJ2-2	.	CASSFLAGGTNTGELFF	TGTGCCAGCAGCTTTCTAGCGGGGGGAACTAACACCGGGGAGCTGTTTTTT
TRBD1	TRBV5-1	TRBJ2-7	.	CASSLGRTGSYEQYF	TGCGCCAGCAGCTTGGGTAGGACAGGGTCCTACGAGCAGTACTTC
.	TRBV2	TRBJ1-3	.	CASRVLGAKNTIYF	TGTGCCAGTCGCGTACTAGGAGCGAAAAACACCATATATTTT
.	TRBV30	TRBJ2-2	few	CAWSQATGRELFF	TGTGCCTGGAGTCAGGCAACTGGGCGGGAGCTGTTTTTT
.	TRBV7-9	TRBJ1-5	.	CASSLAGAGGHNQPQHF	TGTGCCAGCAGCTTAGCGGGCGCAGGAGGTCACAATCAGCCCCAGCATTTT
TRBD1	TRBV2	TRBJ2-7	once	CASSRTGGSYEQYF	TGTGCCAGCAGTCGGACAGGGGGGAGCTACGAGCAGTACTTC
.	TRBV7-3	TRBJ1-1	.	CASSQTGGGLGGTEAFF	TGTGCCAGCAGCCAAACGGGCGGAGGCCTCGGGGGGACTGAAGCTTTCTTT
.	TRBV29-1	TRBJ1-2	once	CSVEVSSYGYTF	TGCAGCGTTGAAGTTAGCAGCTATGGCTACACCTTC
TRBD2	TRBV7-8	TRBJ2-1	.	CASRKRMTSGGGRLDEQFF	TGTGCCAGCAGGAAGAGGATGACTAGCGGGGGGGGTAGGCTGGATGAGCAGTTCTTC
TRBD1	TRBV3-1/TRBV3-2	TRBJ1-2	.	CASSQQGGGYGYTF	TGTGCCAGCAGCCAACAGGGGGGAGGCTATGGCTACACCTTC
.	TRBV19	TRBJ1-2	once	CASSIAFLNYGYTF	TGTGCCAGTAGTATAGCTTTCCTTAACTATGGCTACACCTTC
.	TRBV12-3/TRBV12-4	TRBJ1-2	few	CASSPTVYGYTF	TGTGCCAGCAGTCCGACAGTCTATGGCTACACCTTC
.	TRBV2	TRBJ1-2	.	CASSQGGNNYGYTF	TGTGCCAGCAGTCAAGGAGGGAATAACTATGGCTACACCTTC